The 32 T cell receptor beta chains below all came from one sample that was sequenced in a study of T cell responses to AZD1222 COVID-19 vaccine. Clones were sequenced by immunoSEQ multiplex PCR, and TCRdb holds only the in-frame ones, with some missing. The sample carries some 150,000 clones, 92% recorded once. Sequenced here: peripheral blood, sampled on day 0 of MenACWY control vaccination. The receptors stem from an adult in good health.

The chain is built from TRBV18 and TRBJ2-5; no reliable D call. CDR1 KGHSH and CDR2 LQKENI come from the germline V gene. The CDR3 runs to 17 residues. V was cut by 0 bases and J by 0 bases, with 14 bases left in between. CDR3 sequence reads: CASSPPMRSGYQETQYF. The CDR3 DNA reads as TGTGCCAGCTCACCACCTATGCGGAGTGGGTACCAAGAGACCCAGTACTTC.

The gene calls are TRBV11-2 and TRBJ2-5; 9 bases match TRBD2. The germline CDR1 and CDR2 sequences are SGHAT and FQNNGV. This CDR3 contains 14 residues. V lost 4 bases to trimming and J lost 5 bases; unmatched junction nucleotides: 5. The chain's CDR3 is CASSSGLAGETQYF. For the CDR3, the DNA is TGTGCCAGCAGCTCGGGACTAGCAGGGGAGACCCAGTACTTC.

The chain joins TRBV27 to TRBJ2-1; 10 bases map to TRBD1. The germline V gene encodes CDR1 MNHEY and CDR2 SMNVEV (reference sequence). The ends lost 3 bases at V and 8 bases at J; junction bases unmatched: 10. CDR3 length equals 16 residues. The DNA of the CDR3 is TGTGCCAGCAGTTTCCTTGACAGGGGGCCCCCGCATGAGCAGTTCTTC. Translated: CASSFLDRGPPHEQFF.

V gene TRBV29-1 combines with J gene TRBJ2-3; D unclear. The CDR3 runs 13 residues. Germline CDR1 reads SQVTM; CDR2 reads ANQGSEA. The V end lost 7 bases, the J end lost 2 bases, and 13 bases lay between the germline ends. The DNA of the CDR3 is TGCAGCGCTGCCCCCGGTGTCACAGATACGCAGTATTTT. Translating gives CSAAPGVTDTQYF.

This chain links TRBV27 with TRBJ1-2; 11 nucleotides agree with TRBD1. CDR3 length: 15 residues. With 4 bases clipped from V and 2 bases from J, the junction kept 3 bases outside the gene matches. Germline V gene lookup returns CDR1 MNHEY and CDR2 SMNVEV (reference sequence). The CDR3 sequence is CASSSGQGGNYGYTF. The DNA for the CDR3 is TGTGCCAGCAGTTCGGGACAGGGGGGAAACTATGGCTACACCTTC.

V is TRBV6-2 or TRBV6-3 and J is TRBJ1-2; D is possibly TRBD1 (5 bases). CDR1 and CDR2 (germline): MNHEY, SVGEGT. V lost 1 base, J lost 4 bases, and 10 bases lay in between. This CDR3 is 14 amino acids long. CDR3 DNA sequence: TGTGCCAGCAGTTACTGGGGGACGGCCTATGGCTACACCTTC. Protein sequence: CASSYWGTAYGYTF.

This chain uses TRBV19 with TRBJ1-1; TRBD1 agrees at 8 bases. The J segment lost 5 bases and the V segment lost 3 bases, leaving 8 bases of the junction unmatched. CDR3 size: 15 residues. CDR1 is LNHDA and CDR2 is SQIVND in the germline V gene (reference sequence). This CDR3 is CASSIQGARGTEAFF. Here the CDR3 DNA reads TGTGCCAGTAGTATCCAGGGGGCGCGGGGAACTGAAGCTTTCTTT.

Comments on this clone: In the same sample, other DNA sequences code for this CDR3. V and J are TRBV12-3 or TRBV12-4 and TRBJ2-7, with 9 bases identical to TRBD2. The CDR3 covers 13 residues. V lost 6 bases, J lost 1 base, and 1 base stayed unmatched. CDR3 sequence (DNA): TGTGCCAGCAGCCTAGCGGGGTCCTACGAGCAGTACTTC. Its protein product is CASSLAGSYEQYF.

This chain links TRBV5-4 with TRBJ2-3; 14 bases map to TRBD2. The V segment lost 4 bases and the J segment 3 bases; nucleotides outside the gene matches: 4. The CDR3 length is 16 residues. Germline CDR1 and CDR2: SGHNT and YYREEE (reference sequence). The CDR3 region is CASSGTSGRITDTQYF. In DNA, the CDR3 is TGTGCCAGCAGCGGGACTAGCGGGAGAATAACAGATACGCAGTATTTT.

The V call is TRBV21-1, the J call TRBJ1-4. TRBV21-1 is tagged as a pseudogene. This CDR3 region has 13 residues. The CDR3 nucleotides read TGTGCCAGCCCCTCTCCATCCTCCCTAAAACTGTTTTTT. Its protein is CASPSPSSLKLFF.

The V and J genes are TRBV9 and TRBJ1-1; D gene ambiguous. The V gene's germline CDR1 is SGDLS and CDR2 YYNGEE. Trimming removed 0 bases at V and 6 bases at J, with 3 bases between. This CDR3 is built from 11 residues. The CDR3 loop reads CASSVGSEAFF. The CDR3 DNA follows: TGTGCCAGCAGCGTAGGCTCTGAAGCTTTCTTT.

The chain carries TRBV7-2 and TRBJ2-1; 7 nucleotides line up with TRBD2. The CDR3 covers 15 residues. Germline CDR1 and CDR2: SGHTA and FQGNSA. The junction had 8 bases not matched to a gene; V was cut back by 6 bases and J by 3 bases. Here the CDR3 DNA reads TGTGCCAGCAGTAAACTAGCGCTCGGCTACAATGAGCAGTTCTTC. This sequence encodes CASSKLALGYNEQFF.

This chain links TRBV7-2 with TRBJ1-5, with D perhaps TRBD1 (6 bases). With 4 bases removed from V and 2 bases from J, the gap between germline ends came to 15 bases. The CDR3 is 16 amino acids. The germline V gene encodes CDR1 SGHTA and CDR2 FQGNSA. The CDR3 loop is CASSSYQGTGNQPQHF. In DNA, the CDR3 is TGTGCCAGCAGCTCCTACCAGGGGACGGGCAATCAGCCCCAGCATTTT. Combining the CDR3 with reference TRBV7-2 and TRBJ1-5 gives the whole variable domain GAGVSQSPSNKVTEKGKDVELRCDPISGHTALYWYRQSLGQGLEFLIYFQGNSAPDKSGLPSDRFSAERTGGSVSTLTIQRTQQEDSAVYLCASSSYQGTGNQPQHFGDGTRLSIL.

The chain uses TRBV3-1 (or the pseudogene TRBV3-2) and TRBJ2-7, with 7 bases matching TRBD2. Per the germline V gene, CDR1 is LGHDT and CDR2 is YNNKEL (reference sequence). Losses at the gene ends were 4 bases for V and 2 bases for J; bases not matched to a gene: 14. This CDR3 region has 17 residues. The CDR3 region has the DNA TGTGCCAGCAGCCTCCCTTGGTTGGGCGGGGGTCCCTACGAGCAGTACTTC. This sequence encodes CASSLPWLGGGPYEQYF.

The gene calls are TRBV7-9 and TRBJ1-5; D gene unclear. The CDR3 has 12 amino acids. The ends were cut back, 1 base at V and 3 bases at J, with 1 base in the middle. In germline, CDR1 is SEHNR, CDR2 FQNEAQ (reference sequence). CDR3: CASSLDNQPQHF. The CDR3 DNA reads TGTGCCAGCAGCTTAGACAATCAGCCCCAGCATTTT.

The V gene is TRBV6-5, the J gene TRBJ2-3; 10 bases are a match to TRBD2. CDR1 is MNHEY, CDR2 SVGAGI, per germline. V lost 6 bases, J lost 3 bases, and 3 bases stayed unmatched. CDR3 length: 14 residues. CDR3 protein: CASRAGGPTDTQYF. CDR3 DNA: TGTGCCAGCAGAGCGGGAGGGCCTACAGATACGCAGTATTTT.

This chain joins TRBV10-2 and TRBJ2-1, with 9 bases matching TRBD2. The CDR3 runs 16 residues. Per germline, CDR1 WSHSY and CDR2 SAAADI. The junction had 5 bases not matched to a gene; V was cut back by 2 bases and J by 3 bases. The CDR3 spells CASSEPGLAFYNEQFF. CDR3 coding DNA: TGCGCCAGCAGTGAGCCGGGACTAGCCTTCTACAATGAGCAGTTCTTC.

The count of this clone is one. The rearrangement links TRBV27 to TRBJ2-7; D uncertain. Germline values: CDR1 MNHEY, CDR2 SMNVEV (reference sequence). V dropped 3 bases and J dropped 3 bases, with 9 bases sitting between them. The CDR3 contains 13 residues. CDR3: CASSFQVSYEQYF. The CDR3 DNA sequence: TGTGCCAGCAGTTTTCAAGTCAGCTACGAGCAGTACTTC.

J is TRBJ1-2 and V is TRBV5-8, with no clear D. Germline V gene lookup returns CDR1 SGHTS and CDR2 YDEGEE. The CDR3 contains 15 residues. The V end lost 6 bases, the J end lost 1 base, and 16 bases lay between the germline ends. The CDR3 sequence is CASIFDRQVNYGYTF. The CDR3 DNA is TGTGCCAGCATCTTTGATAGACAAGTTAACTATGGCTACACCTTC. Full variable domain (remainder filled in from reference TRBV5-8 and TRBJ1-2): EAGVTQSPTHLIKTRGQQATLRCSPISGHTSVYWYQQALGLGLQFLLWYDEGEERNRGNFPPRFSGRQFPNYSSELNVNALELEDSALYLCASIFDRQVNYGYTFGSGTRLTVV.

This clone is a singleton in its sample. The rearrangement uses TRBV2 and TRBJ2-3, with 9 bases lining up with TRBD2. This CDR3 contains 15 residues. Trimming took 4 bases from V and 0 from J; bases not matched to a gene: 2. CDR1 is SNHLY, CDR2 FYNNEI, per germline. The CDR3 reads CASSATSGSTDTQYF. CDR3 in DNA: TGTGCCAGCAGTGCTACTAGCGGGAGCACAGATACGCAGTATTTT. Filled out from reference TRBV2 and TRBJ2-3, the complete variable domain reads EPEVTQTPSHQVTQMGQEVILRCVPISNHLYFYWYRQILGQKVEFLVSFYNNEISEKSEIFDDQFSVERPDGSNFTLKIRSTKLEDSAMYFCASSATSGSTDTQYFGPGTRLTVL.

The genes are TRBV28 and TRBJ1-2; D remains ambiguous. The CDR3 contains 13 residues. Germline CDR1 and CDR2: MDHEN and SYDVKM. V lost 5 bases, J lost 4 bases, and 11 bases lay in between. CDR3 in DNA: TGTGCCAGCAGTCTTCTGGGTGGCTATGGCTACACCTTC. Encoded protein: CASSLLGGYGYTF.

The genes are TRBV10-3 and TRBJ2-7, with D tentatively TRBD2 (5 bases). The CDR3 runs to 13 residues. Trimming pared 5 bases from V and 4 bases from J, leaving 12 bases between. Germline V gene data show CDR1 as ENHRY and CDR2 as SYGVKD. CDR3 sequence: CAISRRTEYEQYF. The CDR3 DNA reads TGTGCCATCAGTCGGAGGACGGAGTACGAGCAGTACTTC.

The rearrangement joins TRBV19 to TRBJ1-5, with D possibly being TRBD1 (6 bases). The CDR3 consists of 15 residues. From germline, CDR1 is LNHDA and CDR2 SQIVND (reference sequence). V dropped 5 bases and J dropped 6 bases, with 17 bases sitting between them. In nucleotides, the CDR3 is TGTGCCAGTAGTTACCGGGGGGCAGCAACTCAGCCCCAGCATTTT. It specifies CASSYRGAATQPQHF.

The chain is built from TRBV6-5 and TRBJ1-5, with D perhaps TRBD1 (6 bases). Trimming left V 5 bases short and J 3 bases short, with 8 bases between. This CDR3 comprises 13 residues. The V gene's germline CDR1 is MNHEY and CDR2 SVGAGI. The CDR3 is CASSRTDNQPQHF. The CDR3 region has the DNA TGTGCCAGCAGTCGGACAGACAATCAGCCCCAGCATTTT.

The chain recombines TRBV24-1 with TRBJ2-1; possibly TRBD1 for D (6 bases). Per the germline V gene, CDR1 is KGHDR and CDR2 is SFDVKD. V was shortened by 7 bases and J by 7 bases, with 10 bases between the two germline ends. This CDR3 has 12 residues. The CDR3 coding sequence is TGTGCCACCAGCCAGGGGAAGAATGAGCAGTTCTTC. It translates to CATSQGKNEQFF.

The sample holds one count of this clone. The V call is TRBV5-1, the J call TRBJ2-5; 9 bases match TRBD1. Germline V gene data show CDR1 as SGHRS and CDR2 as YFSETQ. The CDR3 loop spans 16 amino acids. V lost 4 bases to trimming and J lost 4 bases; unmatched junction nucleotides: 11. In DNA form, the CDR3 reads TGCGCCAGCAGCCGTTCGGACAGGGGAGGACTAGAGACCCAGTACTTC. It codes for CASSRSDRGGLETQYF.

The chain joins TRBV9 to TRBJ2-1; the match to TRBD2 covers 13 bases. There are 14 residues in the CDR3. CDR1 is SGDLS and CDR2 is YYNGEE in the germline V gene. V lost 2 bases and J lost 10; bases outside the gene matches: 3. The CDR3 is CASSVGLAGHEQFF. The CDR3 DNA follows: TGTGCCAGCAGCGTGGGACTAGCGGGACACGAGCAGTTCTTC.

V usage is TRBV7-2 and J usage is TRBJ1-1; TRBD1 is a possible D gene (6 bases). There are 14 residues in the CDR3. The ends were cut back, 3 bases at V and 1 base at J, with 9 bases in the middle. From germline, CDR1 is SGHTA and CDR2 FQGNSA. The CDR3 here is CASSFGTKNTEAFF. The CDR3 bases are TGTGCCAGCAGCTTTGGGACAAAGAACACTGAAGCTTTCTTT.

This chain uses TRBV25-1 with TRBJ1-2; TRBD1 is a possible D gene (5 bases). The V end was cut by 0 bases, the J end by 5 bases, with 19 bases between. Per the germline V gene, CDR1 is MGHDK and CDR2 is SYGVNS. This CDR3 is built from 17 residues. This CDR3 reads CASSEYGEGASAYGYTF. The CDR3 DNA sequence: TGTGCCAGCAGTGAATATGGGGAAGGGGCTTCAGCGTATGGCTACACCTTC.

J is TRBJ1-2 and V is TRBV7-9, with a tentative D call TRBD1 (6 bases). V was clipped by 5 bases and J by 2 bases, with 21 bases between them. The CDR3 totals 17 residues. The V gene's germline CDR1 is SEHNR and CDR2 FQNEAQ (reference sequence). CDR3 DNA sequence: TGTGCCAGCAGCCCCAACATGCCCGGACAGACGAACTATGGCTACACCTTC. It yields the protein CASSPNMPGQTNYGYTF.

CDR3 amino acids: CASGLVLPGQGYEQYF. DNA for the CDR3: TGTGCTAGTGGTTTGGTACTCCCGGGACAGGGTTACGAGCAGTACTTC. The chain is built from TRBV12-5 and TRBJ2-7; 9 bases are shared with TRBD1. This CDR3 is built from 16 residues. The ends lost 0 bases at V and 4 bases at J; junction bases unmatched: 7. CDR1 is LGHNT and CDR2 is FRNRAP in the germline V gene.

V usage is TRBV7-9 and J usage is TRBJ2-3, with D perhaps TRBD2 (6 bases). Trimming took 0 bases from V and 2 from J, leaving 12 bases between them. The CDR3 covers 16 residues. CDR1 SEHNR and CDR2 FQNEAQ come from the germline V gene (reference sequence). The CDR3 sequence: CASSLATEGPTDTQYF. For the CDR3, the DNA is TGTGCCAGCAGCTTAGCGACGGAGGGTCCCACAGATACGCAGTATTTT.